The 2 T cell receptor beta chains in this list originate from one sample, sequenced in a study of T cell responses to AZD1222 COVID-19 vaccine. Sequencing used immunoSEQ multiplex PCR; TCRdb keeps in-frame clones, though not all of them. The data hold some 130,000 clones, with roughly nine tenths observed a single time. This specimen was peripheral blood, taken on day 0 of AZD1222 vaccination. These receptor sequences come from an adult in good health.

The J gene is TRBJ2-2, the V gene TRBV25-1; 8 positions match TRBD1. The V gene's germline CDR1 is MGHDK and CDR2 SYGVNS. The length of the CDR3 is 15 residues. V lost 1 base to trimming and J lost 6 bases; unmatched junction nucleotides: 4. The CDR3 loop is CASSELDRVSGELFF. Here the CDR3 DNA reads TGTGCCAGCAGTGAATTGGACAGGGTGTCCGGGGAGCTGTTTTTT.

J is TRBJ1-3 and V is TRBV3-1 (or the pseudogene TRBV3-2), with a tentative D call TRBD1 (5 bases). Looked up from germline, CDR1 is LGHDT and CDR2 is YNNKEL (reference sequence). The length of the CDR3 is 15 residues. Trimming removed 4 bases at V and 5 bases at J, with 15 bases between. The CDR3 nucleotides read TGTGCCAGCAGCCGGCAGGGTATTTCTCGAAACACCATATATTTT. It is translated as CASSRQGISRNTIYF.